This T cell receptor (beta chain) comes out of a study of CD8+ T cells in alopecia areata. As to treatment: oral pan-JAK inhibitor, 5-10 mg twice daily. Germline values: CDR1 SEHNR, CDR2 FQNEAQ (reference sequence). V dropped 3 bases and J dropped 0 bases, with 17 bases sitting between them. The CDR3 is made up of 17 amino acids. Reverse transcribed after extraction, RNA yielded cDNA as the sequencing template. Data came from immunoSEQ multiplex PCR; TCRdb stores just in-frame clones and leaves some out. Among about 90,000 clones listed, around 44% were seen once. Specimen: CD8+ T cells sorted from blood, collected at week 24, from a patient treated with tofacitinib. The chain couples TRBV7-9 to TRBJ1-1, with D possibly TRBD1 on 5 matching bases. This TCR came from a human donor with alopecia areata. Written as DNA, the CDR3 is TGTGCCAGCAGCTTTCCGGGGACCGATCTTATGAACACTGAAGCTTTCTTT. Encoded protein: CASSFPGTDLMNTEAFF.